Listed here is a single T cell receptor beta chain. There are many counts of this clonotype. No antigen is known for it. It has no much larger one-base neighbor in the sample; base qualities were not kept. From V the trimming removes 8 bases and from J it removes 1 base, while the gene matches leave 2 bases of the junction unaccounted for. Including the terminal cysteine and phenylalanine, the CDR3 comprises 12 residues. Here the CDR3 DNA is all that survives: 36 bases in frame from base 1. Taken from the germline V gene, the CDR1 and CDR2 loops are SQVTM and ANQGSEA. The library came from PCR. Instrument on record: Illumina HiSeq 2500. TCR library preparation used molecular barcoding, with unique molecular identifiers applied to normalize quantification of the TCRbeta repertoire. TCRdb reprocessing: public reads trimmed at Q25 with fastp, clones called with MiXCR, in-frame beta chains kept. Each entry is one CDR3 protein sequence, shown with its most common DNA and genes. Recorded for this sample are more than 400,000 distinct CDR3 sequences; roughly an eighth of them occurred a single time. The ten largest clones add up to around 13% of the sample.

Per the publication, the treatment or condition label means: allogeneic hematopoietic cell transplantation with graft depleted of TCRalphabeta T cells and CD19 B cells. TCRalphabeta/CD19-depleted allogeneic hematopoietic cell grafts were given to the transplant recipients, all of whom were children. These data come from a study of T-cell reconstitution after alpha-beta-depleted transplantation in children (dated by TCRdb to the mid-2010s). About the full investigation: Using TCR repertoire profiling, the study followed T-cell immune reconstitution in a quantitative way in children after TCRalphabeta/CD19-depleted allogeneic hematopoietic cell transplantation. Points the paper makes about the study in general: In some patients, the high TCRbeta diversity seen at day 60 was put down to recipient T cells and intrathymic progenitors that had survived conditioning. Over the following months the frequencies of hyperexpanded clones went down, and after one year T-cell counts and TCRbeta diversity were mostly credited to newly produced T cells. Apparently early alphabetaT-cell count recovery about two months after transplant reportedly relied on only several hundred rapidly expanded clones derived from non-depleted graft cells.

This sample comprised PBMCs, mostly from graft donor cells, obtained 180 days after TCRalphabeta/CD19-depleted stem cell transplant. The sequence was obtained from a female patient aged 2-9 years who had a stem cell transplant for aplastic anemia, so the T cells may come from the graft donor. The sequence is built from TRBV29-1 and TRBJ2-3; 8 middle bases align to TRBD1. The CDR3 protein is CSQGQGTDTQYF. In nucleotide form, the sequence is TGCAGCCAGGGACAGGGCACAGATACGCAGTATTTT.